Shown below are 26 T cell receptor beta chains from a single sample sequenced in a study of OX40 agonist ivuxolimab in advanced cancers. Measured with immunoSEQ multiplex PCR; TCRdb has only the in-frame clones, and not every one. The sample yields about 150,000 clones, approximately 94% seen once. The specimen was CD4+ or CD8+ T cells sorted from blood, collected in a trial of the OX40 agonist ivuxolimab. The receptor set was obtained from an adult with an advanced solid tumor such as melanoma, head and neck, liver or kidney cancer.

The CDR3 sequence is CASSLVGDSTDTQYF. The CDR3 DNA sequence: TGTGCCAGCAGCTTAGTTGGGGACAGCACAGATACGCAGTATTTT. J is TRBJ2-3 and V is TRBV11-2; D may match TRBD1 or TRBD2 (5 bases each). CDR1 is SGHAT, CDR2 FQNNGV, per germline. This CDR3 spans 15 amino acids. V dropped 1 base and J dropped 0 bases, with 8 bases sitting between them.

V gene TRBV4-3 combines with J gene TRBJ2-5; D may be TRBD2 (6 bases). The V gene's germline CDR1 is LGHNA and CDR2 YSLEER. V was cut by 0 bases and J by 5 bases, with 19 bases left in between. The CDR3 extends over 17 amino acids. The CDR3 coding sequence is TGCGCCAGCAGCCAAGAAGGTTTTTCCGGGAGAGGGGAGACCCAGTACTTC. As protein: CASSQEGFSGRGETQYF.

This chain connects TRBV2 to TRBJ1-5; D is uncertain. The germline gives CDR1 SNHLY, CDR2 FYNNEI. Trimming shortened V by 1 base and J by 7 bases, and 11 bases separated the two germline ends. CDR3 length: 14 residues. CDR3 protein: CASSEGGRRQPQHF. In DNA form, the CDR3 reads TGTGCCAGCAGTGAAGGAGGGCGGAGGCAGCCCCAGCATTTT.

This chain joins TRBV7-9 and TRBJ1-2, with TRBD1 matching 8 bases. J lost 5 bases, V lost 2 bases, and 4 bases had no gene match. Germline loops: CDR1 SEHNR, CDR2 FQNEAQ (reference sequence). The CDR3 has 14 amino acids. CDR3 loop: CASSLPGTGYGYTF. The CDR3 nucleotides read TGTGCCAGCAGCTTACCCGGGACAGGATATGGCTACACCTTC.

This clone was detected only once. The V gene is TRBV29-1, the J gene TRBJ1-2, with 9 positions matching TRBD1. The germline gives CDR1 SQVTM, CDR2 ANQGSEA. Unmatched junction bases numbered 4, after V lost 5 bases and J lost 3 bases. The CDR3 sequence is 13 residues long. CDR3 DNA: TGCAGCGTTTCACAGGGGGCTGACTATGGCTACACCTTC. It yields the protein CSVSQGADYGYTF.

This chain connects TRBV10-3 to TRBJ1-2, with a weak D call TRBD1 (6 bases). The CDR3 runs to 15 residues. V was pared by 2 bases and J by 4 bases, with 14 bases between. Germline assignment: CDR1 ENHRY and CDR2 SYGVKD. The CDR3 here is CAISEPYGTLYGYTF. The CDR3 DNA is TGTGCCATCAGTGAGCCCTACGGGACACTCTATGGCTACACCTTC.

As DNA, the CDR3 is TGTGCCAGCAGCTTAGGGAGTAGCGGGGCGGGCAATGAGCAGTTCTTC. It encodes CASSLGSSGAGNEQFF. The chain uses TRBV11-2 and TRBJ2-1, with TRBD2 matching over 8 bases. This CDR3 has 16 amino acids. Germline V gene data show CDR1 as SGHAT and CDR2 as FQNNGV. Trimming took 1 base from V and 6 from J; bases not matched to a gene: 8.

This sequence joins TRBV6-5 and TRBJ1-6, with 8 bases fitting TRBD1. The CDR3 covers 15 residues. Looked up from germline, CDR1 is MNHEY and CDR2 is SVGAGI. With V trimmed by 2 bases and J by 9 bases, 6 bases remained unmatched. CDR3 sequence: CASSYHGQGTSPLHF. In DNA form, the CDR3 reads TGTGCCAGCAGTTACCACGGACAGGGTACTTCACCCCTCCACTTT.

This clone has only one observation. The rearrangement links TRBV28 to TRBJ1-1; no clear D gene. Trimming cost V 2 bases and J 6 bases, with 7 bases left between them. The CDR3 covers 12 residues. Germline loops: CDR1 MDHEN, CDR2 SYDVKM. CDR3 sequence reads: CASSLPSSEAFF. Here the CDR3 DNA reads TGTGCCAGCAGTTTACCTTCCTCTGAAGCTTTCTTT.

The chain recombines TRBV5-4 with TRBJ1-1, with D hard to call. Germline values: CDR1 SGHNT, CDR2 YYREEE (reference sequence). Trimming took off 2 bases at V and 1 base at J, with 6 bases between the two ends. The CDR3 is 13 residues long. CDR3 sequence (DNA): TGTGCCAGCAGCTTTCCCGCGAACACTGAAGCTTTCTTT. Amino acid sequence: CASSFPANTEAFF.

The chain carries TRBV29-1 and TRBJ1-2, with D perhaps matching TRBD1 (5 bases). There are 14 residues in the CDR3. V lost 4 bases and J 4 bases, leaving 16 bases between the germline ends. Per germline, CDR1 SQVTM and CDR2 ANQGSEA. DNA for the CDR3: TGCAGCGTTGGACAGCTCCCGCTCGGCTATGGCTACACCTTC. Its protein is CSVGQLPLGYGYTF.

The CDR3 DNA is TGTGCCAGCAGCTTACCGACTAGCGGTGACAATGAGCAGTTCTTC. It specifies CASSLPTSGDNEQFF. V is TRBV7-2 and J is TRBJ2-1; 9 bases are shared with TRBD2. The germline V gene has CDR1 SGHTA and CDR2 FQGNSA. The CDR3 has 15 residues. The junction had 4 bases not matched to a gene; V was cut back by 2 bases and J by 5 bases.

The chain is built from TRBV2 and TRBJ1-2; D unresolved. The CDR3 covers 14 residues. V shed 6 bases and J shed 3 bases, with 14 bases lying between them. In germline, CDR1 is SNHLY, CDR2 FYNNEI. The CDR3 spells CASRFFQSDYGYTF. In DNA, the CDR3 is TGTGCCAGCAGGTTTTTCCAGTCCGACTATGGCTACACCTTC.

The chain links TRBV18 to TRBJ1-2; possible D gene TRBD1, 6 bases. V was trimmed by 1 base and J by 2 bases, leaving 8 bases between them. Germline V gives CDR1 KGHSH, CDR2 LQKENI. The CDR3 runs to 14 residues. The CDR3: CASSPRDRNYGYTF. In DNA form, the CDR3 reads TGTGCCAGCTCACCACGCGACAGGAACTATGGCTACACCTTC.

This rearrangement joins TRBV7-2 to TRBJ1-4; TRBD1 matches at 7 bases. Germline assignment: CDR1 SGHTA and CDR2 FQGNSA. The CDR3 is 14 amino acids. The junction had 8 bases not matched to a gene; V was cut back by 5 bases and J by 8 bases. Here the CDR3 reads CASSHRGPGEKLFF. The CDR3 DNA is TGTGCCAGCAGCCACAGGGGCCCTGGGGAAAAACTGTTTTTT.

This chain joins TRBV7-2 and TRBJ2-7; 9 bases fit TRBD2. The CDR3 length is 15 residues. V was clipped by 4 bases and J by 3 bases; unmatched bases: 7. Germline values: CDR1 SGHTA, CDR2 FQGNSA. Here the CDR3 DNA reads TGTGCCAGCAGCTCGACTAGCGGAAAACACTACGAGCAGTACTTC. It is translated as CASSSTSGKHYEQYF. Combining the CDR3 with reference TRBV7-2 and TRBJ2-7 gives the whole variable domain GAGVSQSPSNKVTEKGKDVELRCDPISGHTALYWYRQSLGQGLEFLIYFQGNSAPDKSGLPSDRFSAERTGGSVSTLTIQRTQQEDSAVYLCASSSTSGKHYEQYFGPGTRLTVT.

This clone was found a few times. This rearrangement joins TRBV19 to TRBJ1-5, with D possibly TRBD1 on 6 matching bases. The ends were cut back, 5 bases at V and 1 base at J, with 9 bases in the middle. CDR1 is LNHDA and CDR2 is SQIVND in the germline V gene (reference sequence). CDR3 size: 14 residues. The CDR3 spells CASSHRDSNQPQHF. As DNA, the CDR3 is TGTGCCAGTAGTCACAGGGACAGCAATCAGCCCCAGCATTTT.

The V call is TRBV14, the J call TRBJ2-7; D not certain. Per germline, CDR1 SGHDN and CDR2 FVKESK. Trimming stripped 1 base from V and 2 bases from J, with 9 bases between. The CDR3 is 14 amino acids. CDR3 DNA sequence: TGTGCCAGCAGCCAAGGCCTAGTGACCTACGAGCAGTACTTC. Its translation is CASSQGLVTYEQYF.

The rearrangement uses TRBV28 and TRBJ1-1, with 10 nucleotides matching TRBD1. Germline trimming cut 5 bases from V and 1 base from J; bases unmatched to any gene: 4. The CDR3 totals 15 residues. The germline CDR1 and CDR2 sequences are MDHEN and SYDVKM. CDR3 sequence: CASSPRTGGNTEAFF. The CDR3 region has the DNA TGTGCCAGCAGTCCACGGACAGGGGGGAACACTGAAGCTTTCTTT.

J is TRBJ1-4 and V is TRBV5-6, with D unresolved. Trimming removed 3 bases from V and 0 bases from J, with 6 bases in between. The length of the CDR3 is 14 residues. The germline CDR1 and CDR2 sequences are SGHDT and YYEEEE. CDR3 region: CASSSLATNEKLFF. Written as DNA, the CDR3 is TGTGCCAGCAGCTCCCTTGCAACTAATGAAAAACTGTTTTTT.

CDR3 coding DNA: TGCGCCAGCAGCCAAGAGACCCCGTCCTACGAGCAGTACTTC. Protein product: CASSQETPSYEQYF. V gene TRBV4-3 combines with J gene TRBJ2-7; D not certain. The V end lost 0 bases, the J end lost 1 base, and 7 bases lay between the germline ends. The CDR3 sequence is 14 residues long. Germline-derived CDR1 and CDR2 are LGHNA and YSLEER.

The chain employs TRBV6-5 and TRBJ1-5, with TRBD1 matching 10 bases. Germline CDR1 is MNHEY and CDR2 is SVGAGI. The CDR3 spans 14 residues. Trimming removed 8 bases from V and 6 bases from J; junction bases left unmatched: 7. The CDR3 sequence is CASGSTGGGQPQHF. The CDR3 nucleotides are TGTGCCAGCGGTTCGACAGGGGGCGGTCAGCCCCAGCATTTT.

The chain couples TRBV9 to TRBJ2-1, with 9 bases that match TRBD2. The CDR3 has 17 amino acids. Unmatched junction bases numbered 13, after V lost 0 bases and J lost 9 bases. Germline CDR1 reads SGDLS; CDR2 reads YYNGEE. The CDR3 nucleotides read TGTGCCAGCAGCGTAGATGGGCCGGGACTAGCCTTCCCTGAGCAGTTCTTC. Translating gives CASSVDGPGLAFPEQFF. Filled out from reference TRBV9 and TRBJ2-1, the complete variable domain reads DSGVTQTPKHLITATGQRVTLRCSPRSGDLSVYWYQQSLDQGLQFLIQYYNGEERAKGNILERFSAQQFPDLHSELNLSSLELGDSALYFCASSVDGPGLAFPEQFFGPGTRLTVL.

The CDR3: CASSPSWTGELFF. CDR3 sequence (DNA): TGTGCCAGCAGCCCGTCGTGGACCGGGGAGCTGTTTTTT. The genes are TRBV5-6 and TRBJ2-2; D is unclear. The CDR3 sequence is 13 residues long. The germline V gene encodes CDR1 SGHDT and CDR2 YYEEEE. Trimming took 4 bases from V and 5 from J, leaving 9 bases between them.

This chain joins TRBV23-1 and TRBJ2-7; D could derive from TRBD1 or TRBD2 (6 bases each). TRBV23-1 is classed as an ORF, of uncertain function. CDR3 size: 13 residues. Trimming removed 8 bases from V and 6 bases from J, with 17 bases in between. CDR3 sequence: CASAPGASGEQYF. In DNA form, the CDR3 reads TGCGCCAGCGCCCCGGGGGCCTCCGGCGAGCAGTACTTC.

The rearrangement links TRBV25-1 to TRBJ1-6; TRBD1 agrees at 7 bases. Germline V gene sequence: CDR1 MGHDK, CDR2 SYGVNS. V lost 7 bases, J lost 3 bases, and 3 bases stayed unmatched. CDR3 length: 14 residues. The CDR3 DNA reads TGTGCCAGCATAGGGGACAGCTATAATTCACCCCTCCACTTT. Translating it yields CASIGDSYNSPLHF.